The 22 T cell receptor beta chains below all came from one sample that was sequenced in a study of cytomegalovirus exposure and HLA in healthy donors. PCR primers comprised 60 Vbeta and 13 Jbeta primers. Assay: immunoSEQ multiplex PCR; the TCRdb copy retains only in-frame clones and omits some. In total, the table holds tens of thousands of clones. Input material: PBMCs. The receptors derive from a woman between 35 and 50 years old in good health and CMV-seropositive.

The rearrangement links TRBV28 to TRBJ2-7; 9 bases fit TRBD1. V was clipped by 10 bases and J by 4 bases; unmatched bases: 11. The length of the CDR3 is 14 residues. Germline V CDR1 and CDR2: MDHEN, SYDVKM. This CDR3 is CAIHSRDRVYEQYF. CDR3 in DNA: TGTGCCATCCACAGTCGGGACAGGGTTTACGAGCAGTACTTC.

This chain links TRBV6-1 with TRBJ1-4; 11 bases match TRBD1. Germline V CDR1 and CDR2: MNHNS, SASEGT. The CDR3 consists of 13 residues. V shed 7 bases, J shed 8 bases, and the junction held 3 bases outside the gene matches. CDR3 sequence reads: CASNRDRGEKLFF. CDR3 DNA: TGTGCCAGCAACCGGGACAGGGGGGAAAAACTGTTTTTT.

V and J are TRBV30 and TRBJ1-2; 10 bases map to TRBD1. J lost 4 bases, V lost 2 bases, and 7 bases had no gene match. Germline V lookup: CDR1 GTSNPN, CDR2 SVGIG (reference sequence). This CDR3 contains 15 residues. CDR3: CAWSSPTGGGYGYTF. The CDR3, as DNA: TGTGCCTGGAGTAGCCCGACAGGGGGCGGCTATGGCTACACCTTC. Based on the CDR3 plus reference TRBV30 and TRBJ1-2, the full variable domain is SQTIHQWPATLVQPVGSPLSLECTVEGTSNPNLYWYRQAAGRGLQLLFYSVGIGQISSEVPQNLSASRPQDRQFILSSKKLLLSDSGFYLCAWSSPTGGGYGYTFGSGTRLTVV.

V gene TRBV7-9 combines with J gene TRBJ2-3, with 11 positions matching TRBD2. With V trimmed by 5 bases and J by 5 bases, 6 bases remained unmatched. The CDR3 is 15 amino acids. The germline V gene encodes CDR1 SEHNR and CDR2 FQNEAQ (reference sequence). CDR3 loop: CASSQLAGAGDTQYF. The CDR3 coding sequence is TGTGCCAGCAGCCAACTAGCGGGAGCTGGAGATACGCAGTATTTT.

This chain connects TRBV4-3 to TRBJ2-1; D perhaps matches TRBD2 (6 bases). In germline, CDR1 is LGHNA, CDR2 YSLEER. V was pared by 1 base and J by 4 bases, with 14 bases between. The CDR3 is 16 amino acids. CDR3 region: CASSQATGDWYNEQFF. CDR3 coding DNA: TGCGCCAGCAGCCAAGCAACGGGAGATTGGTACAATGAGCAGTTCTTC.

This sequence joins TRBV6-5 and TRBJ1-2; perhaps TRBD1 as D (6 bases). The germline V gene has CDR1 MNHEY and CDR2 SVGAGI. The germline V and J ends were trimmed by 4 bases and 9 bases, with 12 bases remaining between them. There are 12 residues in the CDR3. The CDR3 region has the DNA TGTGCCAGCAGTTGGGGGGGGCGCAGCTACACCTTC. Translating gives CASSWGGRSYTF.

The V call is TRBV7-9, the J call TRBJ2-2; tentative D call: TRBD1 (6 bases). Looked up from germline, CDR1 is SEHNR and CDR2 is FQNEAQ (reference sequence). V was cut by 5 bases and J by 3 bases, with 7 bases left in between. The CDR3 covers 13 residues. Here the CDR3 DNA reads TGTGCCAGCAGCAACAGGGACACCGGGGAGCTGTTTTTT. It encodes CASSNRDTGELFF.

This chain uses TRBV27 with TRBJ2-3, with TRBD2 as a possible D gene (5 bases). In germline, CDR1 is MNHEY, CDR2 SMNVEV (reference sequence). The V and J ends lost 5 bases and 1 base respectively, with 16 bases between them. The CDR3 spans 16 residues. The CDR3 sequence: CASSTPARDGTDTQYF. CDR3 in DNA: TGTGCCAGCAGTACACCCGCCCGGGATGGCACAGATACGCAGTATTTT.

The V and J genes are TRBV9 and TRBJ1-6; TRBD1 might be the D (5 bases). The ends were cut back, 4 bases at V and 8 bases at J, with 16 bases in the middle. This CDR3 contains 15 residues. Germline lookup yields CDR1 SGDLS and CDR2 YYNGEE. The DNA of the CDR3 is TGTGCCAGCAGCATGAGTCCGGGGGAAGATTCACCCCTCCACTTT. It is translated as CASSMSPGEDSPLHF.

The J gene is TRBJ2-7, the V gene TRBV19; 10 positions agree with TRBD1. The junction had 3 bases not matched to a gene; V was cut back by 6 bases and J by 4 bases. The germline CDR1 and CDR2 sequences are LNHDA and SQIVND (reference sequence). The CDR3 runs 13 residues. The CDR3 reads CASSDRGLYEQYF. CDR3 nucleotides: TGTGCCAGTAGCGACAGGGGGCTTTACGAGCAGTACTTC.

The chain links TRBV10-3 to TRBJ2-2; 12 nucleotides match TRBD2. The CDR3 consists of 16 residues. The J segment lost 1 base and the V segment lost 7 bases, leaving 4 bases of the junction unmatched. CDR1 is ENHRY and CDR2 is SYGVKD in the germline V gene. The CDR3 DNA reads as TGTGCCATCAAGGCTAGCGGGGGGGGGAACACCGGGGAGCTGTTTTTT. This encodes CAIKASGGGNTGELFF.

The CDR3 coding sequence is TGTGCCAGCAGCTTCCCCAGCGGGGGGCATCCAGATACGCAGTATTTT. The encoded protein is CASSFPSGGHPDTQYF. The chain has TRBV7-9 and TRBJ2-3, with 9 bases identical to TRBD2. The germline V gene has CDR1 SEHNR and CDR2 FQNEAQ (reference sequence). The CDR3 contains 16 residues. V shed 3 bases, J shed 4 bases, and the junction held 8 bases outside the gene matches. Supplemented by reference TRBV7-9 and TRBJ2-3, the full variable domain reads DTGVSQNPRHKITKRGQNVTFRCDPISEHNRLYWYRQTLGQGPEFLTYFQNEAQLEKSRLLSDRFSAERPKGSFSTLEIQRTEQGDSAMYLCASSFPSGGHPDTQYFGPGTRLTVL.

V usage is TRBV5-1 and J usage is TRBJ2-3, with 9 nucleotides matching TRBD2. The CDR3 runs to 13 residues. The V and J ends lost 7 bases and 4 bases, in that order; junction bases with no gene match: 4. Germline CDR1 is SGHRS and CDR2 is YFSETQ. The CDR3 loop is CASGVAGADTQYF. In DNA form, the CDR3 reads TGCGCCAGCGGGGTAGCGGGAGCAGATACGCAGTATTTT.

In terms of frequency, this clone is medium-sized. The chain joins TRBV27 to TRBJ2-7; possibly TRBD2 for D (6 bases). This CDR3 has 13 amino acids. Trimming cost V 8 bases and J 2 bases, with 13 bases left between them. Germline V CDR1 and CDR2: MNHEY, SMNVEV (reference sequence). The CDR3 DNA sequence: TGTGCCAGCGCGGGGTCTAATCCCTACGAGCAGTACTTC. Encoded protein: CASAGSNPYEQYF.

V gene TRBV5-4 combines with J gene TRBJ1-3; D gene ambiguous. V was cut by 0 bases and J by 4 bases, with 11 bases left in between. The CDR3 runs 15 residues. Germline CDR1 reads SGHNT; CDR2 reads YYREEE (reference sequence). The CDR3 here is CASSLAPRMGNTIYF. The CDR3 DNA reads TGTGCCAGCAGCTTGGCCCCGCGGATGGGAAACACCATATATTTT.

The chain combines TRBV6-6 with TRBJ2-1; possibly TRBD1 for D (6 bases). The germline V and J ends were trimmed by 2 bases and 8 bases, with 13 bases remaining between them. Germline values: CDR1 MNHNY, CDR2 SVGAGI (reference sequence). The CDR3 sequence is 14 residues long. CDR3 DNA sequence: TGTGCCAGCAGTTACGACGGCAGGGGCCATGAGCAGTTCTTC. This encodes CASSYDGRGHEQFF.

The chain links TRBV5-6 to TRBJ1-5; 9 nucleotides agree with TRBD1. CDR1 is SGHDT and CDR2 is YYEEEE in the germline V gene. Trimming cost V 4 bases and J 4 bases; bases outside gene matches: 9. This CDR3 region has 16 residues. For the CDR3, the DNA is TGTGCCAGCAGCGGGCGAGGCGGGACAGGGAATCAGCCCCAGCATTTT. Amino acids: CASSGRGGTGNQPQHF. The full variable domain, with the rest looked up from reference TRBV5-6 and TRBJ1-5, is DAGVTQSPTHLIKTRGQQVTLRCSPKSGHDTVSWYQQALGQGPQFIFQYYEEEERQRGNFPDRFSGHQFPNYSSELNVNALLLGDSALYLCASSGRGGTGNQPQHFGDGTRLSIL.

The chain has TRBV9 and TRBJ1-2; unclear D gene. This CDR3 region has 12 residues. V shed 5 bases and J shed 8 bases, with 13 bases lying between them. The germline CDR1 and CDR2 sequences are SGDLS and YYNGEE. The CDR3 DNA follows: TGTGCCAGCAGTGGAAACAGTGGGGGCTACACCTTC. It specifies CASSGNSGGYTF.

The V and J genes are TRBV7-2 and TRBJ2-2; 7 nucleotides align to TRBD2. Trimming took 5 bases from V and 6 from J; bases not matched to a gene: 3. Germline V gene data show CDR1 as SGHTA and CDR2 as FQGNSA. The CDR3 has 13 amino acids. DNA of the CDR3: TGTGCCAGCAGCACCCGGGGGGCCGGGGAGCTGTTTTTT. Protein sequence: CASSTRGAGELFF.

This sequence joins TRBV18 and TRBJ2-7, with 12 bases identical to TRBD2. The CDR3 has 18 amino acids. Germline V CDR1 and CDR2: KGHSH, LQKENI. With 5 bases clipped from V and 3 bases from J, the junction kept 14 bases outside the gene matches. This chain's CDR3 is CASSFTDRTSGTYYEQYF. In nucleotides, the CDR3 is TGTGCCAGCTCATTTACAGATCGGACTAGCGGGACGTACTACGAGCAGTACTTC.

V and J are TRBV9 and TRBJ2-6, with 8 bases identical to TRBD1. J was trimmed by 0 bases and V by 4 bases; bases with no gene match: 9. The CDR3 has 18 residues. CDR1 is SGDLS, CDR2 YYNGEE, per germline. CDR3 DNA: TGTGCCAGCAGCCCCCAGACAGGGGTTTTCTCTGGGGCCAACGTCCTGACTTTC. Translated, it gives CASSPQTGVFSGANVLTF.

The chain links TRBV4-1 to TRBJ1-4, with D possibly matching TRBD1 (6 bases). V was pared by 3 bases and J by 12 bases, with 26 bases between. The CDR3 loop spans 17 amino acids. From germline, CDR1 is MGHRA and CDR2 YSYEKL. The CDR3 region is CASSQFWNEGQAKELFF. CDR3 DNA: TGCGCCAGCAGCCAGTTTTGGAACGAGGGACAAGCGAAGGAACTGTTTTTT.